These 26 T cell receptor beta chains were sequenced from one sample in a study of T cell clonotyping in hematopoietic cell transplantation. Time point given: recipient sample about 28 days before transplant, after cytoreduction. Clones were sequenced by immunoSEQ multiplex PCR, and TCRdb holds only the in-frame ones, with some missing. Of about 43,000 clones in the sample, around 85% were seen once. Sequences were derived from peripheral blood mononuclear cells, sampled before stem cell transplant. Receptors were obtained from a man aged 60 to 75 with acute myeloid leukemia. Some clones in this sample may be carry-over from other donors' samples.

CDR3 bases: TGTGCCAGCAGTTACCTTGGGGAGGACAAAAACATTCAGTACTTC. Translated: CASSYLGEDKNIQYF. This chain connects TRBV6-5 to TRBJ2-4; D might be TRBD2 (6 bases). Trimming cost V 2 bases and J 3 bases, with 11 bases left between them. The CDR3 has 15 amino acids. Germline V gives CDR1 MNHEY, CDR2 SVGAGI.

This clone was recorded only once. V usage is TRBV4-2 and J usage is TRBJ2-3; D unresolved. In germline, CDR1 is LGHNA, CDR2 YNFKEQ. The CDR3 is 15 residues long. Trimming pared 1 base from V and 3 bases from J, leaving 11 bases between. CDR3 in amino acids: CASSQVSGQTDTQYF. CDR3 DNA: TGTGCCAGCAGCCAAGTCTCCGGCCAGACAGATACGCAGTATTTT.

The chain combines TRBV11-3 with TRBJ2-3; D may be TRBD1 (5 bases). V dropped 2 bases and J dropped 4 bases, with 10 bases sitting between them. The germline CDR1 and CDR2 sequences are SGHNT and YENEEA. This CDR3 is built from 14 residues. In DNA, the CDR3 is TGTGCCAGCAGCTTAACCCAAGGGGCAGATACGCAGTATTTT. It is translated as CASSLTQGADTQYF.

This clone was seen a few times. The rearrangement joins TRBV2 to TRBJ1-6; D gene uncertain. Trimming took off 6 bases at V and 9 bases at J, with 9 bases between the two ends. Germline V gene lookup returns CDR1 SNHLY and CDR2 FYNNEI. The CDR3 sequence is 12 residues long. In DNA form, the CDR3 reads TGTGCCAGCAGCCAGACGACTTCACCCCTCCACTTT. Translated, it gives CASSQTTSPLHF.

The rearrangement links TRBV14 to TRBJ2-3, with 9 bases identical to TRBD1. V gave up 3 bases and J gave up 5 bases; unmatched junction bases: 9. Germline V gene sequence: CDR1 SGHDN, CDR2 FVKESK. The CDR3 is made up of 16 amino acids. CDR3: CASSQLTGGAKDTQYF. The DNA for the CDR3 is TGTGCCAGCAGCCAGCTTACAGGGGGCGCGAAAGATACGCAGTATTTT.

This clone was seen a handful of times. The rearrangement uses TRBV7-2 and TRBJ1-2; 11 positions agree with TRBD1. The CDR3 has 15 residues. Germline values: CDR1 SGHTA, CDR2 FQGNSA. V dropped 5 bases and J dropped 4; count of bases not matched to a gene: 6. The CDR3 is CASSPGTGGTYGYTF. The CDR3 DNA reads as TGTGCCAGCAGCCCCGGGACAGGGGGAACCTATGGCTACACCTTC.

This CDR3 is CASSFGQINQPQHF. The CDR3 DNA sequence: TGTGCCAGCAGCTTTGGCCAGATCAATCAGCCCCAGCATTTT. V gene TRBV13 combines with J gene TRBJ1-5, with D unclear. V gave up 3 bases and J gave up 3 bases, with 9 bases separating them. The CDR3 is 14 residues long. Germline assignment: CDR1 PRHDT and CDR2 FYEKMQ (reference sequence).

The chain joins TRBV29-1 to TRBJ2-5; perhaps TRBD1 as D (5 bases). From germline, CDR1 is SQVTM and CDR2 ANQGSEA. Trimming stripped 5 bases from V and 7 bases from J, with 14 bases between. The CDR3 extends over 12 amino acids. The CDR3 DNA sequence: TGCAGCGTTCCCCAGCAGGGAAGGACCCAGTACTTC. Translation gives CSVPQQGRTQYF. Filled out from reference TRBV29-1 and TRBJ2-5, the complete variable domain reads SAVISQKPSRDICQRGTSLTIQCQVDSQVTMMFWYRQQPGQSLTLIATANQGSEATYESGFVIDKFPISRPNLTFSTLTVSNMSPEDSSIYLCSVPQQGRTQYFGPGTRLLVL.

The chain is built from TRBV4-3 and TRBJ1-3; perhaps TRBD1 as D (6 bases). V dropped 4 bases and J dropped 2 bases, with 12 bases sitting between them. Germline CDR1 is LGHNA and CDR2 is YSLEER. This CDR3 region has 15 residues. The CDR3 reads CASSLQGAPGNTIYF. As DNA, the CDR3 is TGCGCCAGCAGCCTACAGGGAGCCCCTGGAAACACCATATATTTT.

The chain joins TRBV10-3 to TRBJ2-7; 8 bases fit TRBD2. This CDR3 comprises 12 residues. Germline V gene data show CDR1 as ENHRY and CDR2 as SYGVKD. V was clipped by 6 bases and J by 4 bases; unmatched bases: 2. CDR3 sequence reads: CAISGGEYEQYF. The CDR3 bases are TGTGCCATCAGCGGGGGGGAATACGAGCAGTACTTC.

CDR3 loop: CASSNRQGARREQYF. CDR3 nucleotide sequence: TGTGCCAGCAGCAACCGACAAGGGGCAAGGCGGGAGCAGTACTTC. The rearrangement links TRBV7-9 to TRBJ2-7; possibly TRBD1 for D (5 bases). Germline CDR1 reads SEHNR; CDR2 reads FQNEAQ (reference sequence). Trimming pared 5 bases from V and 7 bases from J, leaving 21 bases between. The CDR3 extends over 15 amino acids.

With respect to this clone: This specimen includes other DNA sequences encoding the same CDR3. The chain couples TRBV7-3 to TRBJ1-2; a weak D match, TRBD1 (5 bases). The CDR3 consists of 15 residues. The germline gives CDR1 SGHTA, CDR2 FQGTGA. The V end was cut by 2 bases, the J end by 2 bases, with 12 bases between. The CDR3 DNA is TGTGCCAGCAGCTTATCGGGGGGTCTAAACTATGGCTACACCTTC. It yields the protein CASSLSGGLNYGYTF.

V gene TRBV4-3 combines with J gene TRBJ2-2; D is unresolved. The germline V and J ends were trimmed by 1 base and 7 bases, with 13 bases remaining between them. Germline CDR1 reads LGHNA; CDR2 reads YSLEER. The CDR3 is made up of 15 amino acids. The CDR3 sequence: CASSQVGVTVGELFF. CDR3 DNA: TGCGCCAGCAGCCAAGTAGGAGTGACTGTCGGGGAGCTGTTTTTT.

This CDR3 is CASSSAGGETQYF. The CDR3 coding sequence is TGTGCCAGCAGTTCCGCAGGGGGCGAGACCCAGTACTTC. The chain recombines TRBV6-5 with TRBJ2-5; TRBD1 matches 8 bases. The CDR3 totals 13 residues. The V and J ends lost 4 bases and 5 bases, in that order; junction bases with no gene match: 3. Germline lookup yields CDR1 MNHEY and CDR2 SVGAGI.

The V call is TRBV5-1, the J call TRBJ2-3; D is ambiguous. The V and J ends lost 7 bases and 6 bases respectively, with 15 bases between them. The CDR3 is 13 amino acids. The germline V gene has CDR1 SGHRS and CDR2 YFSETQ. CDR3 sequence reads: CASRSTAGDTQYF. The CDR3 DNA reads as TGCGCCAGCCGCTCGACTGCCGGTGATACGCAGTATTTT.

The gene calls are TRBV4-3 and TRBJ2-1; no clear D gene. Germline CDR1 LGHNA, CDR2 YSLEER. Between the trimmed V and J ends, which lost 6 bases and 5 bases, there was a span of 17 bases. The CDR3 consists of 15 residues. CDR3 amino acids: CASRPQSRINNEQFF. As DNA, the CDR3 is TGCGCCAGCAGGCCCCAGTCTCGGATTAACAATGAGCAGTTCTTC.

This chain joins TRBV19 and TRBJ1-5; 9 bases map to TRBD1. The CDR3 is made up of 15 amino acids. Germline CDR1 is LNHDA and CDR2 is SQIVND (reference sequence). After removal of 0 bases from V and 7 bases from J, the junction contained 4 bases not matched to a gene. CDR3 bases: TGTGCCAGTAGTATAGAGGGGACAGGGCGACAGCCCCAGCATTTT. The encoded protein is CASSIEGTGRQPQHF.

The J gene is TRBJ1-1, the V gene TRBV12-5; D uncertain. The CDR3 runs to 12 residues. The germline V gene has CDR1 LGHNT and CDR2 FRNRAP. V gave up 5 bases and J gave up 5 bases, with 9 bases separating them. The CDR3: CASGGASTEAFF. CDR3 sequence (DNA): TGTGCTAGTGGTGGCGCCTCGACTGAAGCTTTCTTT.

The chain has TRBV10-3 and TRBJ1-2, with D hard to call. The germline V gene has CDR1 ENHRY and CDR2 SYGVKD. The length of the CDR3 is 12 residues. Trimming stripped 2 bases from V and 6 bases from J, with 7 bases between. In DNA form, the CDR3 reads TGTGCCATCAGTGAGAGTGGAAATGGCTACACCTTC. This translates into CAISESGNGYTF.

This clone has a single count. DNA for the CDR3: TGTGCCATCAGTGGAACAGACTCCATTTATGGCTACACCTTC. This codes for CAISGTDSIYGYTF. The rearrangement links TRBV10-3 to TRBJ1-2; D is ambiguous. The ends were cut back, 4 bases at V and 5 bases at J, with 14 bases in the middle. Germline CDR1 and CDR2: ENHRY and SYGVKD. This CDR3 region has 14 residues.

CDR3 amino acids: CASSPQGTYEQYF. The CDR3 nucleotides read TGTGCCAGCAGCCCACAGGGTACCTACGAGCAGTACTTC. The chain is built from TRBV2 and TRBJ2-7; perhaps TRBD1 as D (6 bases). Trimming shortened V by 6 bases and J by 2 bases, and 11 bases separated the two germline ends. The CDR3 consists of 13 residues. The germline V gene encodes CDR1 SNHLY and CDR2 FYNNEI. The whole variable domain, remainder taken from reference TRBV2 and TRBJ2-7, is EPEVTQTPSHQVTQMGQEVILRCVPISNHLYFYWYRQILGQKVEFLVSFYNNEISEKSEIFDDQFSVERPDGSNFTLKIRSTKLEDSAMYFCASSPQGTYEQYFGPGTRLTVT.

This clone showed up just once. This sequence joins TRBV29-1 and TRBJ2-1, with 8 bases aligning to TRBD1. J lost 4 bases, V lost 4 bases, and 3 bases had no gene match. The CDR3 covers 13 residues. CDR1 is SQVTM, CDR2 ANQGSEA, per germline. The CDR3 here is CSVVGQEYNEQFF. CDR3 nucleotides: TGCAGCGTTGTGGGACAGGAGTACAATGAGCAGTTCTTC.

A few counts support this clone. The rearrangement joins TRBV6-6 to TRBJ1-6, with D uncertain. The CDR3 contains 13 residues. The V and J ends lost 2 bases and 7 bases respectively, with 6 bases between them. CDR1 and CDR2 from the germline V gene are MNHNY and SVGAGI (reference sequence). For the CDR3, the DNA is TGTGCCAGCAGTTACCTGCAAAATTCACCCCTCCACTTT. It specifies CASSYLQNSPLHF.

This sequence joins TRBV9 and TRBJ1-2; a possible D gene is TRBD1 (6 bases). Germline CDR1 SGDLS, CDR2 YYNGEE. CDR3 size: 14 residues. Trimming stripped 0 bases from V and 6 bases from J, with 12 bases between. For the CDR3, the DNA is TGTGCCAGCAGCGTAGATAATCAGGGGAATGGCTACACCTTC. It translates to CASSVDNQGNGYTF.

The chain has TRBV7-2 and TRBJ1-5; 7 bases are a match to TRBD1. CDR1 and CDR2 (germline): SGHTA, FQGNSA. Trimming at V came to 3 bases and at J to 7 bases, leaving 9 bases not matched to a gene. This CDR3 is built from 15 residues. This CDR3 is CASSFKGARGQPQHF. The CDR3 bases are TGTGCCAGCAGCTTTAAGGGGGCAAGGGGACAGCCCCAGCATTTT.

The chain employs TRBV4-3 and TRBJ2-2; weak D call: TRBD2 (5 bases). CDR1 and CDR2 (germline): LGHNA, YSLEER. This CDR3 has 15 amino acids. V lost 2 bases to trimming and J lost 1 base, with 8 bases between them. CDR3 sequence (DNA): TGCGCCAGCAGCCAAAGCGGCGGGAACACCGGGGAGCTGTTTTTT. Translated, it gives CASSQSGGNTGELFF.